This T cell receptor beta chain is drawn from a study of blood T cell repertoires in COVID-19. Across the study: Samples taken during acute and convalescent COVID-19 were collected in the United States, Italy and Spain.

Trimming removed 5 bases from V and 5 bases from J; junction bases left unmatched: 12. CDR1 and CDR2 (germline): KGHDR, SFDVKD. The CDR3 has 18 residues. TCRdb's table, derived via immunoSEQ multiplex PCR, lists solely in-frame clones and lacks some. The table shows about 240,000 clones, with roughly 80% occurring only once. The source of this sequence is a woman over 75 with COVID-19, enrolled during active disease. The chain joins TRBV24-1 to TRBJ1-6, with 9 bases aligning to TRBD1. Sequencing input: peripheral blood. DNA for the CDR3: TGTGCCACCAGTGTATGGCTACAGGGGGCCATGCATAATTCACCCCTCCACTTT. It codes for CATSVWLQGAMHNSPLHF.